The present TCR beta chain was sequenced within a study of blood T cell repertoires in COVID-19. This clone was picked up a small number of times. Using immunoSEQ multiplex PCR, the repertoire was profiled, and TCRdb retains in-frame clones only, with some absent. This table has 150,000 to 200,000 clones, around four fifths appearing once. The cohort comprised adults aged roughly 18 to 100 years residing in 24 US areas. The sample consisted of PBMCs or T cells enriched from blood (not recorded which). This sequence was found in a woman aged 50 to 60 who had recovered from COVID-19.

CDR3 sequence: CASRGTGVNIQYF. CDR3 DNA: TGTGCCAGCAGGGGAACAGGGGTTAACATTCAGTACTTC. The gene calls are TRBV6-6 and TRBJ2-4, with 7 nucleotides matching TRBD1. Losses at the gene ends were 6 bases for V and 7 bases for J; bases not matched to a gene: 6. The CDR3 is 13 amino acids. Per germline, CDR1 MNHNY and CDR2 SVGAGI (reference sequence).